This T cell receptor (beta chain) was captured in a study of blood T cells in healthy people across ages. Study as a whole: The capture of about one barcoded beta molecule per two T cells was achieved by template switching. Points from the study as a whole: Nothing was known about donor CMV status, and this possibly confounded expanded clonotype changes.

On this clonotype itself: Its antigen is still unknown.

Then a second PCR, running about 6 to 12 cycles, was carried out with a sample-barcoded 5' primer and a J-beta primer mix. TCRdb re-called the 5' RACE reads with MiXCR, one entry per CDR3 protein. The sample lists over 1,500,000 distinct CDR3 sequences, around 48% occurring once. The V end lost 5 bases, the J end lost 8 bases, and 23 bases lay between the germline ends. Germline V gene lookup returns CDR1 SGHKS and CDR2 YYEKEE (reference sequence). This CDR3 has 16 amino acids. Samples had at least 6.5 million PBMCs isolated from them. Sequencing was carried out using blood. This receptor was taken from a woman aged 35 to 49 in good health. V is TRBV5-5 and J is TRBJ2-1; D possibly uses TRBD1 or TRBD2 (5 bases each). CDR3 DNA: TGTGCCAGCAGGAGACCATACCGGGACGACGCCTATGAGCAGTTCTTC. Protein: CASRRPYRDDAYEQFF.